This paragraph reports one T cell receptor beta chain. The data belong to a study of blood T cell repertoires in COVID-19. In the original analysis: Reference gene primers were amplified, and this amplification served to estimate nucleated cell counts. Clones were read by immunoSEQ multiplex PCR, and TCRdb kept only the in-frame ones, dropping some. V and J calls and clone size are copied from that table; D and trimming were computed from the DNA. The sample includes tens of thousands of clones, approximately 80% seen only once; the top ten take approximately 20%. CDR1 is MRHNA and CDR2 is SNTAGT in the germline V gene. V lost 3 bases and J 5 bases, leaving 10 bases between the germline ends. CDR3 length equals 13 residues.

The chain carries TRBV6-4 and TRBJ1-1; unclear D gene. Sequencing was done on a sample of peripheral blood. The clonotype originates from a woman in her sixties with acute or convalescent COVID-19. The DNA for the CDR3 is TGTGCCAGCAGTGATCACCGGGGAACTGAAGCTTTCTTT. Encoded protein: CASSDHRGTEAFF.